This TCR beta chain was profiled in a study of blood T cell repertoires in COVID-19. The repertoire was sequenced with immunoSEQ multiplex PCR; TCRdb's copy has only in-frame clones and lacks some. The data show 40,000 to 65,000 clones, 86% seen once. The V gene's germline CDR1 is MNHEY and CDR2 SVGEGT. This CDR3 region has 14 residues. V was pared by 5 bases and J by 6 bases, with 7 bases of the junction left unmatched. The chain is built from TRBV6-2 or TRBV6-3 and TRBJ2-7; 10 nucleotides match TRBD1. Sequencing was done on a sample of peripheral blood. The sequence was obtained from a man older than 75 with acute or convalescent COVID-19. The chain's CDR3 is CASSNRDRGGEQYF. The CDR3 DNA sequence: TGTGCCAGCAGTAACCGGGACAGGGGTGGCGAGCAGTACTTC.